This is a list of T cell receptor beta chains from one sample in a study of blood T cell repertoires in COVID-19. Profiling relied on immunoSEQ multiplex PCR, and the TCRdb table lists in-frame clones only, not all of them. The table shows about 82,000 clones, with more than 70% occurring only once. Sample: peripheral blood. These receptors all come from a woman aged 60-75 years with acute or convalescent COVID-19. Both conserved end residues are part of each CDR3. The order of the fields is J gene, CDR3 length, V gene, D gene, CDR3 protein. D genes are given only for firm matches.

>TRBJ1-6|16|TRBV4-2|NA
CASSQERGSYNSPLHF
>TRBJ1-1|11|TRBV30|NA
CALGGNTEAFF
>TRBJ1-1|14|TRBV15|NA
CATSRGGAYTEAFF
>TRBJ1-5|15|TRBV5-1|NA
CASSPDTYSNQPQHF
>TRBJ2-2|15|TRBV11-3|TRBD2
CASSWLAGGPGELFF
>TRBJ1-6|16|TRBV27|NA
CASSSSGGSYNSPLHF
>TRBJ1-2|13|TRBV12-3/TRBV12-4|NA
CASSFRQGYGYTF
>TRBJ1-5|12|TRBV12-3/TRBV12-4|NA
CASSSDSWPQHF
>TRBJ1-5|12|TRBV6-5|TRBD1
CAGRQGSQPQHF
>TRBJ1-6|13|TRBV6-2/TRBV6-3|TRBD1
CASRPNRGSPLHF
>TRBJ2-7|12|TRBV11-3|NA
CASSFRSHEQYF
>TRBJ1-2|12|TRBV3-1/TRBV3-2|NA
CATPDSNYGYTF
>TRBJ2-5|15|TRBV5-4|NA
CASSQEGTYQETQYF
>TRBJ1-1|13|TRBV11-1|NA
CASSLNQNTEAFF
>TRBJ1-1|15|TRBV10-3|TRBD1
CAIRETGTMNTEAFF
>TRBJ2-3|15|TRBV4-1|NA
CASSQDGTSTDTQYF
>TRBJ2-7|13|TRBV2|NA
CASSEGQYYEQYF
>TRBJ2-4|16|TRBV5-7|NA
CASSFKIGGAKNIQYF
>TRBJ2-7|14|TRBV21-1|NA
CASRETVFSYEQYF
>TRBJ2-5|16|TRBV9|TRBD2
CASSVAAGGAKETQYF
>TRBJ2-7|15|TRBV11-3|TRBD2
CASSLAPRTRNEQYF
>TRBJ1-1|16|TRBV20-1|TRBD1
CSASMGQRGFGTEAFF
>TRBJ2-7|14|TRBV11-3|TRBD1
CAIKQGAAPYEQYF
>TRBJ2-3|15|TRBV4-3|NA
CASSQEGQRTDTQYF
>TRBJ1-1|14|TRBV11-2|NA
CASSLLASNAEAFF
>TRBJ1-4|12|TRBV5-1|NA
CASSLVGDKLFF
>TRBJ2-1|16|TRBV12-1|NA
CASSFYGDRGYNEQFF
>TRBJ2-7|13|TRBV5-4|NA
CASSPGGRYEQYF
>TRBJ2-5|17|TRBV10-3|TRBD2
CAISGGLAGGDKETQYF
>TRBJ2-1|16|TRBV11-3|TRBD2
CASSSRLAHGDGEQFF
>TRBJ1-1|16|TRBV5-1|NA
CASSLRSGEIRTEAFF
>TRBJ1-5|14|TRBV7-6|TRBD1
CASSSDRENQPQHF
>TRBJ2-3|12|TRBV7-2|NA
CASRLRQDTQYF
>TRBJ2-7|14|TRBV24-1|NA
CATSETASSYEQYF
>TRBJ1-4|14|TRBV5-6|NA
CASTRTQQNEKLFF
>TRBJ2-1|15|TRBV5-4|TRBD1
CASSSDPDRGNVGFF
>TRBJ2-5|15|TRBV6-6|TRBD1
CASSRPGQGLETQYF
>TRBJ2-7|17|TRBV11-3|NA
CASSLELGGGSTYEQYF
>TRBJ2-2|15|TRBV29-1|NA
CSVESGGLGAGELFF
>TRBJ1-3|15|TRBV20-1|TRBD1
CSASPTGGTGNTIYF
>TRBJ2-5|16|TRBV3-1/TRBV3-2|TRBD2
CASSLKSGLGEETQYF
>TRBJ1-2|13|TRBV5-1|NA
CASRLTASYGYTF
>TRBJ2-1|15|TRBV2|TRBD1
CASSDGTGGYNEQFF
>TRBJ2-3|14|TRBV7-2|NA
CASSGGFGTDTQYF
>TRBJ2-3|11|TRBV2|NA
CASRETDTQYF
>TRBJ1-2|12|TRBV7-2|NA
CASSLNPGGYTF
>TRBJ2-2|17|TRBV7-6|TRBD1
CASSFGTGPGKVGELFF
>TRBJ1-4|15|TRBV7-9|TRBD1
CASSPGTVLNEKLFF
>TRBJ2-1|14|TRBV10-1|NA
CASSEIQGWDEQFF
>TRBJ1-1|17|TRBV9|TRBD1
CASSLADRVRGNTEAFF
>TRBJ1-5|18|TRBV5-1|NA
CASSLPRVLDDFNQPQHF